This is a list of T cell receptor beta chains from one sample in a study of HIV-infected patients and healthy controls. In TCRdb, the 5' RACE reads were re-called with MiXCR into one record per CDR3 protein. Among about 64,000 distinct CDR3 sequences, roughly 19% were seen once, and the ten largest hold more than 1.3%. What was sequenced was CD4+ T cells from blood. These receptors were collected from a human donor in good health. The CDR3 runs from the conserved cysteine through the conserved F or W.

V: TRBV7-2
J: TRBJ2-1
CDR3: CASSYAHTGTVFF

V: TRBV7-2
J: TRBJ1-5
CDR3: CASSLSSGNQPQHF

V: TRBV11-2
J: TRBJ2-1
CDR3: CASSLQLDPAYNEQFF

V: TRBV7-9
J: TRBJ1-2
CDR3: CASSQDREVGYTF

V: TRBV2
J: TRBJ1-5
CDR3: CASNSGSHQPQHF

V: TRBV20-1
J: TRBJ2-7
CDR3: CSARKGAHEQYF

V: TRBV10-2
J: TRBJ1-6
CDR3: CASSVVGTGRNSPLHF

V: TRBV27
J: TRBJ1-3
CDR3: CASSLSGLGDSGNTIYF

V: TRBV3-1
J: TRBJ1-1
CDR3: CASSPRTNTEAFF

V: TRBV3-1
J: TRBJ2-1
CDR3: CASSHDRVKNNEQFF

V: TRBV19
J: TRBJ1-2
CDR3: CASSTPTPRVGGYTF

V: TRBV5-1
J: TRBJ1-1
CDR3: CASSSQGQGGHTEAFF

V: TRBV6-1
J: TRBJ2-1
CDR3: CASSEAHSDDEQFF

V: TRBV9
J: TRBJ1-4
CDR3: CASSVEDGNNEKLFF

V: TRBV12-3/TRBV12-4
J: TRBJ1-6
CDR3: CASSRGNSPLHF

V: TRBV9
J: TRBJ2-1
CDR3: CASSVGQRTTYNEQFF

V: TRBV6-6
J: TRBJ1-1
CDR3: CASMFNTEAFF

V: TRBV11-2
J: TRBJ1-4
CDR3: CASRGFATNEKLFF

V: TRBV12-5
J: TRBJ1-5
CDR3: CASGSEINQPQHF

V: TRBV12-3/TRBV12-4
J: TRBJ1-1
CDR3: CASSSRDSQNTEAFF

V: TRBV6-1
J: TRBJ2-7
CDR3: CASSVETGTYEQYF

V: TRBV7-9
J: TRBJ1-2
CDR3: CASSRTGNPYGYTF

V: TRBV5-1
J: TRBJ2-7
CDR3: CASRRTGIYEQYF

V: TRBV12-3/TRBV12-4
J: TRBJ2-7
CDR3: CASSFTLGSYEQYF